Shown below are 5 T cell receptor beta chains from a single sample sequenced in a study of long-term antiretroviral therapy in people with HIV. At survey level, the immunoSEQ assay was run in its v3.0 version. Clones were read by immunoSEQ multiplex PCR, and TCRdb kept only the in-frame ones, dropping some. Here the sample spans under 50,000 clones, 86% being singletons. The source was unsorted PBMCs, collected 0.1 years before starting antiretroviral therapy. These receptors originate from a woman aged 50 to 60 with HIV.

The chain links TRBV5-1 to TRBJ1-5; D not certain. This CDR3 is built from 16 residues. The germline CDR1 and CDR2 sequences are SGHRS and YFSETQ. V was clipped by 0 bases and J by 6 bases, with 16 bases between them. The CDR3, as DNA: TGCGCCAGCAGCTTGGGATTAGTCGCAGGAGGTCAGCCCCAGCATTTT. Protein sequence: CASSLGLVAGGQPQHF.

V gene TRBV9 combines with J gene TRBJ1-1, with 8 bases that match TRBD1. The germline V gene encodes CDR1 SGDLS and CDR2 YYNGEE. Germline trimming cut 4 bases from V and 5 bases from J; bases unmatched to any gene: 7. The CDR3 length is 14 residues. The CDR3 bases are TGTGCCAGCAGCCCGGACAGGGTTAGGACTGAAGCTTTCTTT. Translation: CASSPDRVRTEAFF.

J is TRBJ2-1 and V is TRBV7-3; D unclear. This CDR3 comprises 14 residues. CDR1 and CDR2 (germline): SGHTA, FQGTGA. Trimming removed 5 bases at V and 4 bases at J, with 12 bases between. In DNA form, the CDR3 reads TGTGCCAGCAGCCTAGACCGAAATTACAATGAGCAGTTCTTC. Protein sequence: CASSLDRNYNEQFF.

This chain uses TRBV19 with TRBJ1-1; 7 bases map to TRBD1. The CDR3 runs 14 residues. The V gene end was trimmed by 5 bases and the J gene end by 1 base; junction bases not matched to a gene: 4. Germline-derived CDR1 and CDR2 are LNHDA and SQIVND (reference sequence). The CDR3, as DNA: TGTGCCAGTAGTCCCTGGACAGGGAACACTGAAGCTTTCTTT. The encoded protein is CASSPWTGNTEAFF.

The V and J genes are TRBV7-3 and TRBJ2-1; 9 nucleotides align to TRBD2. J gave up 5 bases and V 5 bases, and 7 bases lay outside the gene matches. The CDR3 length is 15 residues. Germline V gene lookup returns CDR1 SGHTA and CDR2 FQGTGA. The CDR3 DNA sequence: TGTGCCAGCAGCGTCGCGGGGGGGCCCAACAATGAGCAGTTCTTC. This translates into CASSVAGGPNNEQFF.